The sequence of this TCR beta chain was determined in a study of T-cell memory formation after mild COVID-19. This CDR3 region has 17 residues. Trimming stripped 4 bases from V and 1 base from J, with 19 bases between. The germline CDR1 and CDR2 sequences are SGDLS and YYNGEE. This clonotype has just a few counts. TCRdb ran MiXCR on the 5' RACE reads and lists one entry per CDR3 protein. The data contain over 500,000 distinct CDR3 sequences, approximately 15% of them singletons. The sequenced sample was PBMCs or a T cell subset sorted from them (not recorded which). This receptor was obtained from an adult woman who had mild COVID-19 (a few samples of this study predate the infection). Cell type and time point are not known. V and J are TRBV9 and TRBJ2-3; D tentatively reads TRBD1 or TRBD2 (6 bases each). CDR3 sequence reads: CASSRSWGALGTDTQYF. The CDR3 DNA reads as TGTGCCAGCAGCCGATCGTGGGGGGCGCTGGGCACAGATACGCAGTATTTT.